These 15 T cell receptor beta chains came from one sample sequenced in a study of blood T cell repertoires in COVID-19. The method was immunoSEQ multiplex PCR; TCRdb's version includes in-frame clones alone and lacks a portion of them. The data hold some 120,000 clones, with over 75% observed a single time. The sample consisted of peripheral blood. These receptors were collected from a man between 65 and 85 years old with active or convalescent COVID-19.

This clone showed up just once. The V call is TRBV15, the J call TRBJ1-5, with a weak D call TRBD1 (5 bases). The CDR3 loop spans 18 amino acids. Trimming removed 5 bases from V and 5 bases from J, with 25 bases in between. Germline V gives CDR1 LNHNV, CDR2 YYDKDF (reference sequence). The CDR3 is CATSSTQEQPVMDQPQHF. The CDR3 region has the DNA TGTGCCACCAGCTCAACACAGGAGCAGCCGGTTATGGATCAGCCCCAGCATTTT.

The V gene is TRBV30, the J gene TRBJ2-2, with 12 bases that match TRBD2. CDR3 length: 17 amino acids. V lost 8 bases and J lost 6; bases outside the gene matches: 16. The germline V gene encodes CDR1 GTSNPN and CDR2 SVGIG (reference sequence). CDR3 sequence: CAQKGLAGGRSPGELFF. DNA of the CDR3: TGTGCCCAGAAGGGGCTAGCGGGAGGGCGGAGTCCCGGGGAGCTGTTTTTT.

This rearrangement joins TRBV19 to TRBJ1-2; D not certain. V was pared by 5 bases and J by 4 bases, with 14 bases between. The CDR3 has 14 residues. Germline CDR1 LNHDA, CDR2 SQIVND (reference sequence). CDR3 DNA: TGTGCCAGTAGTGTCCGACGGCCGGGCTATGGCTACACCTTC. Translation gives CASSVRRPGYGYTF.

In this sample, this clone turned up a few times. The rearrangement joins TRBV5-4 to TRBJ1-6; D perhaps matches TRBD1 (6 bases). Germline CDR1 SGHNT, CDR2 YYREEE (reference sequence). This CDR3 comprises 13 residues. V was pared by 2 bases and J by 10 bases, with 10 bases between. This chain's CDR3 is CASSFGQTSPLHF. The CDR3 nucleotides read TGTGCCAGCAGCTTCGGACAGACGTCACCCCTCCACTTT.

The gene calls are TRBV28 and TRBJ1-2, with D possibly being TRBD1 (5 bases). The CDR3 runs 13 residues. Germline-derived CDR1 and CDR2 are MDHEN and SYDVKM. V was trimmed by 6 bases and J by 4 bases, leaving 12 bases between them. The CDR3 bases are TGTGCCAGCAGGGTACAGGTTCCCTATGGCTACACCTTC. Its translation is CASRVQVPYGYTF.

The chain carries TRBV24-1 and TRBJ2-1; 7 nucleotides agree with TRBD1. The germline gives CDR1 KGHDR, CDR2 SFDVKD. The CDR3 totals 14 residues. The V segment lost 8 bases and the J segment 3 bases; nucleotides outside the gene matches: 6. DNA of the CDR3: TGTGCCACCAACCCGGGACAGAACTACAATGAGCAGTTCTTC. It codes for CATNPGQNYNEQFF.

This rearrangement joins TRBV19 to TRBJ1-1, with 11 bases lining up with TRBD1. The CDR3 contains 17 residues. With V trimmed by 4 bases and J by 0 bases, 7 bases remained unmatched. Germline V gives CDR1 LNHDA, CDR2 SQIVND (reference sequence). CDR3 sequence: CASSTSRDRGVNTEAFF. The CDR3 nucleotides read TGTGCCAGTAGTACATCTCGGGACAGGGGGGTGAACACTGAAGCTTTCTTT.

The chain has TRBV7-3 and TRBJ2-5, with 9 bases aligning to TRBD2. Germline loops: CDR1 SGHTA, CDR2 FQGTGA. The V gene end was trimmed by 2 bases and the J gene end by 5 bases; junction bases not matched to a gene: 6. The CDR3 has 15 amino acids. The CDR3 sequence: CASSLAGGPLETQYF. The DNA of the CDR3 is TGTGCCAGCAGCTTAGCGGGAGGGCCTTTGGAGACCCAGTACTTC.

This clone was counted a single time. This rearrangement joins TRBV6-1 to TRBJ2-7, with TRBD2 matching 11 bases. Germline assignment: CDR1 MNHNS and CDR2 SASEGT. The CDR3 loop spans 17 amino acids. V lost 4 bases to trimming and J lost 7 bases; unmatched junction nucleotides: 15. CDR3 region: CASSGSIAGGPSREQYF. The CDR3 region has the DNA TGTGCCAGCAGTGGAAGCATAGCGGGAGGGCCGTCTCGGGAGCAGTACTTC.

The chain recombines TRBV28 with TRBJ1-1; perhaps TRBD1 as D (5 bases). V dropped 3 bases and J dropped 0 bases, with 11 bases sitting between them. The CDR3 extends over 15 amino acids. The germline CDR1 and CDR2 sequences are MDHEN and SYDVKM. The CDR3 DNA is TGTGCCAGCAGTTTCCAGGGTGCTATGAACACTGAAGCTTTCTTT. Protein sequence: CASSFQGAMNTEAFF.

This clone was seen just once. The CDR3 sequence: CATSRGQGNSPLHF. DNA of the CDR3: TGTGCCACCAGCAGAGGACAGGGAAATTCACCCCTCCACTTT. The chain employs TRBV15 and TRBJ1-6, with 7 positions matching TRBD1. CDR1 is LNHNV, CDR2 YYDKDF, per germline (reference sequence). The length of the CDR3 is 14 residues. J lost 7 bases, V lost 1 base, and 1 base had no gene match. The full variable domain, its missing parts supplied by reference TRBV15 and TRBJ1-6, is DAMVIQNPRYQVTQFGKPVTLSCSQTLNHNVMYWYQQKSSQAPKLLFHYYDKDFNNEADTPDNFQSRRPNTSFCFLDIRSPGLGDTAMYLCATSRGQGNSPLHFGNGTRLTVT.

This clone showed up just a few times. The chain carries TRBV9 and TRBJ1-4; no definite D call. CDR1 is SGDLS and CDR2 is YYNGEE in the germline V gene. The germline V and J ends were trimmed by 0 bases and 6 bases, with 9 bases remaining between them. The CDR3 spans 14 residues. The CDR3 loop reads CASSVAPSDEKLFF. The CDR3, as DNA: TGTGCCAGCAGCGTAGCTCCATCAGATGAAAAACTGTTTTTT.

J is TRBJ2-2 and V is TRBV19, with TRBD2 as a possible D gene (7 bases). The germline V gene has CDR1 LNHDA and CDR2 SQIVND (reference sequence). Trimming left V 8 bases short and J 3 bases short, with 25 bases between. This CDR3 region has 18 residues. CDR3 nucleotides: TGTGCCAGTTCCCTCATTCCGGGGGGCTGGGGCGACACCGGGGAGCTGTTTTTT. It yields the protein CASSLIPGGWGDTGELFF.

The chain joins TRBV7-6 to TRBJ2-1, with D perhaps matching TRBD2 (6 bases). The CDR3 is 14 amino acids. The germline V gene encodes CDR1 SGHVS and CDR2 FNYEAQ. With 5 bases removed from V and 2 bases from J, the gap between germline ends came to 10 bases. The CDR3 loop is CASSTGTPYNEQFF. CDR3 sequence (DNA): TGTGCCAGCAGCACCGGGACTCCCTACAATGAGCAGTTCTTC. Together with reference TRBV7-6 and TRBJ2-1, the CDR3 gives the full variable domain: GAGVSQSPRYKVTKRGQDVALRCDPISGHVSLYWYRQALGQGPEFLTYFNYEAQQDKSGLPNDRFSAERPEGSISTLTIQRTEQRDSAMYRCASSTGTPYNEQFFGPGTRLTVL.

This chain connects TRBV7-9 to TRBJ1-1; D gene ambiguous. CDR3 length: 14 residues. Germline V gene sequence: CDR1 SEHNR, CDR2 FQNEAQ (reference sequence). Trimming pared 5 bases from V and 4 bases from J, leaving 14 bases between. The CDR3, as DNA: TGTGCCAGCAGCCCGGGATCTATGGTCACTGAAGCTTTCTTT. Translating gives CASSPGSMVTEAFF.